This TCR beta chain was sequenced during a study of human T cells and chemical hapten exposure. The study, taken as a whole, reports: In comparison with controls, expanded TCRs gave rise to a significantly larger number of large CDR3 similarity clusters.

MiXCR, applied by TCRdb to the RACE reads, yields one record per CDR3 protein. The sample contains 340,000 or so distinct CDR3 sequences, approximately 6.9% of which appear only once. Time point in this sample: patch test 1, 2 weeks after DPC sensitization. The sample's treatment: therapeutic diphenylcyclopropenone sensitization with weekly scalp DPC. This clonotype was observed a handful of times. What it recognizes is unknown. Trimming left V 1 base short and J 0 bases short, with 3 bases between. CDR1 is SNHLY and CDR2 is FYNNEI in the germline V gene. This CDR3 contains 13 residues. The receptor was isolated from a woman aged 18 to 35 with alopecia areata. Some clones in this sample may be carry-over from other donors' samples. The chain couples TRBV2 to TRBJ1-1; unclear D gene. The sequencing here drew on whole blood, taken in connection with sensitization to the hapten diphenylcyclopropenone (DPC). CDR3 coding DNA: TGTGCCAGCAGTGAAGATGTGAACACTGAAGCTTTCTTT. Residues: CASSEDVNTEAFF.